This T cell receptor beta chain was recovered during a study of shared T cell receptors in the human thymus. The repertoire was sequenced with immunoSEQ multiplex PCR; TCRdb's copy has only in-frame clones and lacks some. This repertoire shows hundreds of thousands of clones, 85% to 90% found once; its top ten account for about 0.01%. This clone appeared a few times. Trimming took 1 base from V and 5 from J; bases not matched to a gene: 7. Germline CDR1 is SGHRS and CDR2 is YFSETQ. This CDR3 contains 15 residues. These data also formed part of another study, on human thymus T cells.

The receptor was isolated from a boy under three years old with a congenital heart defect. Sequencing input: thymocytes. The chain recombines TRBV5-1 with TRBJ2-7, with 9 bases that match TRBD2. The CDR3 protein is CASSLSKREAHEQYF. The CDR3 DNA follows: TGCGCCAGCAGCTTGAGTAAGCGGGAGGCCCACGAGCAGTACTTC. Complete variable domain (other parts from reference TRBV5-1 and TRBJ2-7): KAGVTQTPRYLIKTRGQQVTLSCSPISGHRSVSWYQQTPGQGLQFLFEYFSETQRNKGNFPGRFSGRQFSNSRSEMNVSTLELGDSALYLCASSLSKREAHEQYFGPGTRLTVT.